This TCR beta chain stems from a study of monozygotic twins with cystic fibrosis. Regarding the study as a whole: In 13 of 16 pairs, V gene usage was closest to the co-twin's.

A remark on this clone: Its specificity is unknown.

Some clones are missing from TCRdb's copy, which holds only in-frame ones; the method was immunoSEQ multiplex PCR. Here the sample spans tens of thousands of clones, about 80% being singletons. The sequencing input was blood. This clonotype was obtained from a girl aged 2 to 9 with cystic fibrosis.

The CDR3 loop is CASSLGQGSYYGYTF. Written as DNA, the CDR3 is TGCGCCAGCAGCTTGGGACAGGGGTCCTACTATGGCTACACCTTC. V and J are TRBV5-1 and TRBJ1-2; 8 bases match TRBD1. V shed 0 bases, J shed 3 bases, and the junction held 4 bases outside the gene matches. The CDR3 runs 15 residues. CDR1 and CDR2 (germline): SGHRS, YFSETQ.